These 24 T cell receptor beta chains were all obtained from the same sample, sequenced in a study of spatial heterogeneity in lung cancer. The study's findings and limits: One measure, the expanded intratumoral alpha and beta TCR count, tracked tumor mutation counts.

Which antigens these TCRs recognize remains unknown. TCRdb redid the calling of the 5' RACE reads with MiXCR, one entry per CDR3 protein. The sample has 9,500 to 13,000 distinct CDR3 sequences; 10% to 15% are singletons. Time point reported: sample taken at primary tumor resection. The sequenced sample was lung tumor tissue, obtained at surgery. The receptor set was obtained from a male donor with early-stage non-small cell lung cancer.

There are many counts of this clonotype. V usage is TRBV5-1 and J usage is TRBJ2-2; D ambiguous. CDR3 size: 16 residues. Germline CDR1 and CDR2: SGHRS and YFSETQ. Trimming removed 6 bases at V and 0 bases at J, with 15 bases between. CDR3 residues: CASTSLRQANTGELFF. In DNA form, the CDR3 reads TGCGCCAGCACCTCCCTGCGGCAGGCGAACACCGGGGAGCTGTTTTTT.

This clonotype was seen at least ten times. This chain uses TRBV11-3 with TRBJ2-3, with D hard to call. V lost 1 base and J lost 4, with 6 bases in between. Germline V gene sequence: CDR1 SGHNT, CDR2 YENEEA. The CDR3 totals 13 residues. The CDR3 region has the DNA TGTGCCAGCAGCTTAGGGACGGCAGATACGCAGTATTTT. It specifies CASSLGTADTQYF.

This clonotype was detected many times. The chain has TRBV27 and TRBJ2-3; D uncertain. With 2 bases removed from V and 4 bases from J, the gap between germline ends came to 16 bases. Germline V gene data show CDR1 as MNHEY and CDR2 as SMNVEV (reference sequence). This CDR3 region has 16 residues. CDR3 protein: CASSLEVGLVADTQYF. The CDR3 region has the DNA TGTGCCAGCAGTTTAGAGGTCGGGCTAGTAGCAGATACGCAGTATTTT.

The gene calls are TRBV12-5 and TRBJ2-3, with unresolved D. Deletions cut 5 bases from V and 2 bases from J, with 2 bases between. Germline V gives CDR1 LGHNT, CDR2 FRNRAP. CDR3 length equals 11 residues. The CDR3, as DNA: TGTGCTAGTGGTGACACAGATACGCAGTATTTT. Amino acid sequence: CASGDTDTQYF. The variable domain in full, completed from reference TRBV12-5 and TRBJ2-3, reads DARVTQTPRHKVTEMGQEVTMRCQPILGHNTVFWYRQTMMQGLELLAYFRNRAPLDDSGMPKDRFSAEMPDATLATLKIQPSEPRDSAVYFCASGDTDTQYFGPGTRLTVL.

By sample fraction, this clonotype is medium-sized (0.01 to 0.1%). The genes are TRBV19 and TRBJ1-5; no clear D. This CDR3 is 17 amino acids long. V was clipped by 3 bases and J by 3 bases, with 18 bases between them. In germline, CDR1 is LNHDA, CDR2 SQIVND (reference sequence). The CDR3 loop reads CASSIRRSPVDNQPQHF. The CDR3 coding sequence is TGTGCCAGTAGTATTCGGAGGAGCCCCGTGGACAATCAGCCCCAGCATTTT.

In its sample, this clonotype was seen many times. The V gene is TRBV2, the J gene TRBJ2-7, with unresolved D. There are 11 residues in the CDR3. V lost 6 bases, J lost 0 bases, and 3 bases lay in between. Germline CDR1 reads SNHLY; CDR2 reads FYNNEI. The CDR3 reads CASSRSYEQYF. For the CDR3, the DNA is TGTGCCAGCAGCCGCTCCTACGAGCAGTACTTC. Looking up the rest from reference TRBV2 and TRBJ2-7 gives the full variable domain: EPEVTQTPSHQVTQMGQEVILRCVPISNHLYFYWYRQILGQKVEFLVSFYNNEISEKSEIFDDQFSVERPDGSNFTLKIRSTKLEDSAMYFCASSRSYEQYFGPGTRLTVT.

Points on this clonotype: Relative to the germline gene, one junction end is altered; a read error may explain this. Here the CDR3 reads CASSLSDRELPDTQYF. Here the CDR3 DNA reads TGTGCTAGCAGCTTATCCGACAGGGAGCTGCCAGATACGCAGTATTTT. The chain combines TRBV7-7 with TRBJ2-3; 7 bases align to TRBD1. This CDR3 has 16 amino acids. Germline assignment: CDR1 SSHAT and CDR2 FNYEAQ (reference sequence).

This clonotype was observed at least ten times. The J gene is TRBJ2-3, the V gene TRBV29-1; D perhaps matches TRBD1 (6 bases). The length of the CDR3 is 13 residues. V was clipped by 5 bases and J by 3 bases, with 12 bases between them. Germline V gene lookup returns CDR1 SQVTM and CDR2 ANQGSEA. In DNA form, the CDR3 reads TGCAGCGTTCTGGACAGTAAGACAGATACGCAGTATTTT. Amino acids: CSVLDSKTDTQYF.

This clonotype came up many times. The gene calls are TRBV7-2 and TRBJ1-1; 8 bases map to TRBD1. Germline CDR1 SGHTA, CDR2 FQGNSA. The V and J ends lost 2 bases and 5 bases, in that order; junction bases with no gene match: 4. This CDR3 comprises 14 residues. The CDR3 reads CASSLQGARTEAFF. CDR3 sequence (DNA): TGTGCCAGCAGCTTACAGGGGGCCAGGACTGAAGCTTTCTTT.

This clonotype was counted many times. This rearrangement joins TRBV6-1 to TRBJ2-3, with TRBD2 matching over 14 bases. CDR3 length: 17 amino acids. Germline-derived CDR1 and CDR2 are MNHNS and SASEGT. The J segment lost 6 bases and the V segment lost 4 bases, leaving 9 bases of the junction unmatched. This chain's CDR3 is CASSVDGLAGGLDTQYF. The CDR3 nucleotides are TGTGCCAGCAGTGTAGATGGACTAGCGGGAGGTTTGGATACGCAGTATTTT.

This clonotype is medium-sized. The chain carries TRBV9 and TRBJ1-2; D unresolved. CDR3 length: 17 amino acids. V was shortened by 0 bases and J by 1 base, with 16 bases between the two germline ends. Germline V gives CDR1 SGDLS, CDR2 YYNGEE. The DNA of the CDR3 is TGTGCCAGCAGCGTAGGGACCGGTGAGAATGGTAACTATGGCTACACCTTC. Its translation is CASSVGTGENGNYGYTF.

This clonotype showed up many times. J is TRBJ1-1 and V is TRBV9, with a weak D call TRBD1 (6 bases). Trimming took off 3 bases at V and 2 bases at J, with 17 bases between the two ends. Germline lookup yields CDR1 SGDLS and CDR2 YYNGEE. CDR3 size: 16 residues. The CDR3 sequence is CASSARPMTGNTEAFF. The CDR3 DNA is TGTGCCAGCAGCGCCCGCCCCATGACAGGAAACACTGAAGCTTTCTTT.

This clonotype occurred many times. This chain joins TRBV5-1 and TRBJ1-2, with TRBD1 matching over 9 bases. The CDR3 has 16 residues. Per germline, CDR1 SGHRS and CDR2 YFSETQ. After removal of 4 bases from V and 4 bases from J, the junction contained 11 bases not matched to a gene. The CDR3 loop is CASSTRTGEDAYGYTF. The CDR3 region has the DNA TGCGCCAGCAGCACCCGGACAGGGGAGGATGCCTATGGCTACACCTTC.

This clonotype was recorded many times. The chain couples TRBV19 to TRBJ2-1; 13 bases align to TRBD2. CDR1 and CDR2 (germline): LNHDA, SQIVND (reference sequence). This CDR3 spans 16 amino acids. The J segment lost 9 bases and the V segment lost 5 bases, leaving 10 bases of the junction unmatched. The CDR3 coding sequence is TGTGCCAGTAGTTCCAGACTAGCGGGGGGCCTTGGTGAGCAGTTCTTC. This encodes CASSSRLAGGLGEQFF.

This clonotype was recorded many times. The chain has TRBV9 and TRBJ2-5; TRBD2 matches 9 bases. Germline CDR1 reads SGDLS; CDR2 reads YYNGEE. The V gene end was trimmed by 0 bases and the J gene end by 4 bases; junction bases not matched to a gene: 4. The CDR3 is made up of 15 amino acids. The CDR3 spells CASSVDSGRGETQYF. In DNA, the CDR3 is TGTGCCAGCAGCGTAGATAGCGGGAGAGGAGAGACCCAGTACTTC.

This clonotype was recorded a few times. The chain couples TRBV4-2 to TRBJ2-1; D unresolved. CDR3 length: 16 amino acids. CDR1 is LGHNA and CDR2 is YNFKEQ in the germline V gene. The V end was cut by 4 bases, the J end by 0 bases, with 13 bases between. CDR3 sequence: CASSLETQSSYNEQFF. CDR3 nucleotide sequence: TGTGCCAGCAGCCTCGAGACTCAGAGCTCCTACAATGAGCAGTTCTTC.

Judged by abundance, this clonotype is medium-sized. The chain recombines TRBV4-2 with TRBJ2-7; TRBD2 aligns across 7 bases. The CDR3 totals 15 residues. V gave up 1 base and J gave up 2 bases; unmatched junction bases: 5. Germline lookup yields CDR1 LGHNA and CDR2 YNFKEQ. CDR3 residues: CASSQVQAGPYEQYF. The CDR3 DNA follows: TGTGCCAGCAGCCAAGTTCAAGCGGGACCCTACGAGCAGTACTTC.

This clonotype has at least ten counts. J is TRBJ1-2 and V is TRBV9; weak D call: TRBD1 (6 bases). V gave up 3 bases and J gave up 5 bases, with 14 bases separating them. The CDR3 extends over 14 amino acids. The germline V gene encodes CDR1 SGDLS and CDR2 YYNGEE. CDR3 residues: CASSASDSEYGYTF. CDR3 DNA sequence: TGTGCCAGCAGCGCATCGGACAGCGAATATGGCTACACCTTC.

This clonotype was seen at least ten times. The gene calls are TRBV20-1 and TRBJ2-1; D uncertain. Germline V CDR1 and CDR2: DFQATT, SNEGSKA (reference sequence). The CDR3 consists of 15 residues. V lost 5 bases, J lost 4 bases, and 18 bases lay in between. CDR3 sequence (DNA): TGCAGTGCTTACCTCGGAAGGGAAAAGTACAATGAGCAGTTCTTC. This gives the protein CSAYLGREKYNEQFF.

Sample share makes this clonotype medium-sized. The rearrangement links TRBV6-5 to TRBJ1-1; no definite D call. Germline loops: CDR1 MNHEY, CDR2 SVGAGI. The CDR3 has 16 amino acids. V was pared by 0 bases and J by 2 bases, with 13 bases between. The CDR3 sequence is CASSYSSSYKNTEAFF. The CDR3 DNA reads as TGTGCCAGCAGTTACTCGAGCAGCTACAAAAACACTGAAGCTTTCTTT.

This clonotype was seen a handful of times. The chain combines TRBV10-3 with TRBJ1-2, with a tentative D call TRBD1 (5 bases). Germline loops: CDR1 ENHRY, CDR2 SYGVKD. The CDR3 contains 14 residues. Trimming took 6 bases from V and 0 from J, leaving 11 bases between them. The DNA for the CDR3 is TGTGCCATCAGGAAGACAGACACTAACTATGGCTACACCTTC. Translating gives CAIRKTDTNYGYTF.

Relative to its sample, this clonotype is large. The V gene is TRBV4-1, the J gene TRBJ2-6; D tentatively reads TRBD1 or TRBD2 (6 bases each). Trimming cost V 8 bases and J 2 bases, with 19 bases left between them. Germline CDR1 reads MGHRA; CDR2 reads YSYEKL. The CDR3 totals 17 residues. The CDR3 nucleotides read TGCGCCAGCGGAGGGGGGATCGGGTTGCCTGGGGCCAACGTCCTGACTTTC. Protein product: CASGGGIGLPGANVLTF.

This clonotype is categorized as medium-sized. This chain connects TRBV20-1 to TRBJ2-4, with D possibly matching TRBD1 (6 bases). V dropped 0 bases and J dropped 8 bases, with 14 bases sitting between them. Germline CDR1 DFQATT, CDR2 SNEGSKA (reference sequence). The CDR3 length is 14 residues. In DNA, the CDR3 is TGCAGTGCTAGAGAGGCCAGGGGATTCGACATTCAGTACTTC. Residues: CSAREARGFDIQYF.

V and J are TRBV7-8 and TRBJ1-5; D unclear. The CDR3 is 13 residues long. V lost 4 bases and J lost 6, with 10 bases in between. From germline, CDR1 is SGHVS and CDR2 FQNEAQ. This chain's CDR3 is CASSSSRGQPQHF. The CDR3 DNA sequence: TGTGCCAGCAGCTCCTCTCGGGGTCAGCCCCAGCATTTT.